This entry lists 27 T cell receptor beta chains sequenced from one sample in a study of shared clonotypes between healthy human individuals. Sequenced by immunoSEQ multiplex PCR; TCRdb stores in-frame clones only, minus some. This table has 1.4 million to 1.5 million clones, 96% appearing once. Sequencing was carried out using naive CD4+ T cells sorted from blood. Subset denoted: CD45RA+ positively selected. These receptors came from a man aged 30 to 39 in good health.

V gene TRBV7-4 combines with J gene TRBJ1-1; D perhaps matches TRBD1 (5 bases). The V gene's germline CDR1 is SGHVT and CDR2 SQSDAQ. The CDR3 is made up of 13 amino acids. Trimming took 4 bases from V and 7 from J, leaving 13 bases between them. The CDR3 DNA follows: TGTGCCAGCAGCTCGCTGAGGAGGGGTGAAGCTTTCTTT. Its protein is CASSSLRRGEAFF.

The CDR3 DNA reads as TGCGCCAGCAGCATCCAGCAGGGATACGCCTACGAGCAGTACTTC. It is translated as CASSIQQGYAYEQYF. The chain recombines TRBV5-1 with TRBJ2-7; possibly TRBD1 for D (5 bases). In germline, CDR1 is SGHRS, CDR2 YFSETQ. The CDR3 sequence is 15 residues long. V shed 4 bases and J shed 2 bases, with 16 bases lying between them.

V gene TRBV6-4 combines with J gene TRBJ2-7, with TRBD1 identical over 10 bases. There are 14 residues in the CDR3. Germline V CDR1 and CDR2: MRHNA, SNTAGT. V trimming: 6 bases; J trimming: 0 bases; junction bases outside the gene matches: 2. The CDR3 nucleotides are TGTGCCAGCAGCCGGGACAGGGGCTCCTACGAGCAGTACTTC. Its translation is CASSRDRGSYEQYF.

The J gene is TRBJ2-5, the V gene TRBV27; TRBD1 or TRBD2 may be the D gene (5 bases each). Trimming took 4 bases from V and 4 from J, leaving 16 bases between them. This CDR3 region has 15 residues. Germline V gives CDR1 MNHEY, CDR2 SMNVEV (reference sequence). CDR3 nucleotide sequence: TGTGCCAGCAGTTATGGGGACGTAGCTAGAGAGACCCAGTACTTC. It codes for CASSYGDVARETQYF.

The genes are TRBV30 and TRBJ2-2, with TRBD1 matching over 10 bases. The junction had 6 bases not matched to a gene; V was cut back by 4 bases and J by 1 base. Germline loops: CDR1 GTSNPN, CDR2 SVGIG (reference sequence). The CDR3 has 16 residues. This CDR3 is CAWKGQGLLNTGELFF. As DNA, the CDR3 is TGTGCCTGGAAGGGACAGGGGTTATTGAACACCGGGGAGCTGTTTTTT.

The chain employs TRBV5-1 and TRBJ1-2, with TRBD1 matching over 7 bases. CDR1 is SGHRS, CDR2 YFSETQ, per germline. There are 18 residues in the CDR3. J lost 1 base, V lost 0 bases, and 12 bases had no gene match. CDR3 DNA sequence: TGCGCCAGCAGCTTGGTTGGGACAGAAAGCTTAATTAACTATGGCTACACCTTC. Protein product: CASSLVGTESLINYGYTF.

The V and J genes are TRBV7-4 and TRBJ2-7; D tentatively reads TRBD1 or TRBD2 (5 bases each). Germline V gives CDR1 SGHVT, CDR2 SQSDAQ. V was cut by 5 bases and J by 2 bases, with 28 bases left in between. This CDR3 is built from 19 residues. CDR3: CASSPGGEKSGRGTYEQYF. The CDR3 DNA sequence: TGTGCCAGCAGCCCAGGAGGCGAGAAATCGGGTAGGGGAACCTACGAGCAGTACTTC. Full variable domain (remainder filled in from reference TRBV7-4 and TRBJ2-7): GAGVSQSPRYKVAKRGRDVALRCDSISGHVTLYWYRQTLGQGSEVLTYSQSDAQRDKSGRPSGRFSAERPERSVSTLKIQRTEQGDSAVYLCASSPGGEKSGRGTYEQYFGPGTRLTVT.

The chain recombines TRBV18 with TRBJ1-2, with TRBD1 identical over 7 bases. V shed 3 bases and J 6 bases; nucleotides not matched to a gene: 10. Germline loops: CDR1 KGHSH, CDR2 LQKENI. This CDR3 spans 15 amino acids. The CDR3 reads CASSPISGGADGYTF. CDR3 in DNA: TGTGCCAGCTCACCGATCTCAGGGGGGGCGGATGGCTACACCTTC. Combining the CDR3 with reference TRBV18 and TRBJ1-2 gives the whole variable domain NAGVMQNPRHLVRRRGQEARLRCSPMKGHSHVYWYRQLPEEGLKFMVYLQKENIIDESGMPKERFSAEFPKEGPSILRIQQVVRGDSAAYFCASSPISGGADGYTFGSGTRLTVV.

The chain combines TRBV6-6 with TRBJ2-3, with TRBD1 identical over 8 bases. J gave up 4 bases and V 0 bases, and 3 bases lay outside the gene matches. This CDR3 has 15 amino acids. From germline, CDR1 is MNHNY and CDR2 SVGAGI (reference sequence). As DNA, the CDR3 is TGTGCCAGCAGTTACTCGTGGACAGGGTCAGATACGCAGTATTTT. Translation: CASSYSWTGSDTQYF.

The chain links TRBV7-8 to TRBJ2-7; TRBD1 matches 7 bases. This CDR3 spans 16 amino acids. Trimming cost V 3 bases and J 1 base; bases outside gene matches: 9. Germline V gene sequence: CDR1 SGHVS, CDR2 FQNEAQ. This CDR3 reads CASSLGTATLSYEQYF. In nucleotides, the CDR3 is TGTGCCAGCAGCTTGGGGACAGCCACGCTTTCCTACGAGCAGTACTTC.

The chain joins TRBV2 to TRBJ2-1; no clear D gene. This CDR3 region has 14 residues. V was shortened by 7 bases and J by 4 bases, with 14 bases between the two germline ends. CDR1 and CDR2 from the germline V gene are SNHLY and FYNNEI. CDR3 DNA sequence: TGTGCCAGCATCCCCACAATAATATACAATGAGCAGTTCTTC. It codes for CASIPTIIYNEQFF.

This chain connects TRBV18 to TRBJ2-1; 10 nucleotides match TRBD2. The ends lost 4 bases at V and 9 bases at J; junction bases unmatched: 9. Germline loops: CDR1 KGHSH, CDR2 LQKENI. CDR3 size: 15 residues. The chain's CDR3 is CASSLPSGSNSEQFF. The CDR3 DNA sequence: TGTGCCAGCTCACTTCCTAGCGGGAGTAATAGTGAGCAGTTCTTC.

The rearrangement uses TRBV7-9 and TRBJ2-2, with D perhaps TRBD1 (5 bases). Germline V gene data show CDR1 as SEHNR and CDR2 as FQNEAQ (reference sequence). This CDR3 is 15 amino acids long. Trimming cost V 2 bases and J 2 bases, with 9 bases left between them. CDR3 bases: TGTGCCAGCAGCTTAAGGCAGGGCAACACCGGGGAGCTGTTTTTT. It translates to CASSLRQGNTGELFF.

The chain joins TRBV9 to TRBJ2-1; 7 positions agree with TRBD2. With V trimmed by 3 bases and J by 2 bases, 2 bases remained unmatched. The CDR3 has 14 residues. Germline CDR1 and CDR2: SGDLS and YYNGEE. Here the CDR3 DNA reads TGTGCCAGCAGCGAGACTAGCACCTACAATGAGCAGTTCTTC. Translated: CASSETSTYNEQFF.

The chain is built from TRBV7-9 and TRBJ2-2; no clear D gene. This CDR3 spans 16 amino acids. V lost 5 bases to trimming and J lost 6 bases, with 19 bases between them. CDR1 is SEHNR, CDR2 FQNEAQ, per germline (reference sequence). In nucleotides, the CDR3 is TGTGCCAGCAGCCGCCAGGACCACATTTCCCCCGGGGAGCTGTTTTTT. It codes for CASSRQDHISPGELFF.

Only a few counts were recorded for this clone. As DNA, the CDR3 is TGCGCCAGCAGCTTGGTGGACGAGTCTGAGGGCTACACCTTC. It yields the protein CASSLVDESEGYTF. The V call is TRBV5-1, the J call TRBJ1-2, with D hard to call. V lost 0 bases and J 8 bases, leaving 14 bases between the germline ends. This CDR3 comprises 14 residues. Looked up from germline, CDR1 is SGHRS and CDR2 is YFSETQ. Using reference TRBV5-1 and TRBJ1-2 for the parts outside the CDR3, the full variable domain is KAGVTQTPRYLIKTRGQQVTLSCSPISGHRSVSWYQQTPGQGLQFLFEYFSETQRNKGNFPGRFSGRQFSNSRSEMNVSTLELGDSALYLCASSLVDESEGYTFGSGTRLTVV.

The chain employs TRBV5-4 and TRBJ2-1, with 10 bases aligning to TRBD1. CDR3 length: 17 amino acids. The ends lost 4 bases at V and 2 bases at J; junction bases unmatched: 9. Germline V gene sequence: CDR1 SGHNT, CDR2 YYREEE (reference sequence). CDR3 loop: CASSQDRGRGAYNEQFF. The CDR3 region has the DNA TGTGCCAGCAGCCAAGACAGGGGGCGTGGTGCCTACAATGAGCAGTTCTTC.

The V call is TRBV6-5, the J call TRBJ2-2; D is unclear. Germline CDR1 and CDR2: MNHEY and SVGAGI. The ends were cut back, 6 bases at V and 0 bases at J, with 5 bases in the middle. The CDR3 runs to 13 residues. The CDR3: CASRAPNTGELFF. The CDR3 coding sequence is TGTGCCAGCAGGGCCCCGAACACCGGGGAGCTGTTTTTT.

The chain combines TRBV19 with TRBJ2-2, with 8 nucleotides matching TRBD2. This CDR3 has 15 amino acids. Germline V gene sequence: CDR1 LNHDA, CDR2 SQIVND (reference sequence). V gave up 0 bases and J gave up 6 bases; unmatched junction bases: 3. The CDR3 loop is CASSIESGRAGELFF. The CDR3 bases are TGTGCCAGTAGTATAGAAAGCGGGAGAGCCGGGGAGCTGTTTTTT.

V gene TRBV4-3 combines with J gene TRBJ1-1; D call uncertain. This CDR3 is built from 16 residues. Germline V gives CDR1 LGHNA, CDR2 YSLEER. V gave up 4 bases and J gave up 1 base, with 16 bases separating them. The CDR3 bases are TGCGCCAGCAGCCCGGGGTACAAAGGGCCGAACACTGAAGCTTTCTTT. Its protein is CASSPGYKGPNTEAFF.

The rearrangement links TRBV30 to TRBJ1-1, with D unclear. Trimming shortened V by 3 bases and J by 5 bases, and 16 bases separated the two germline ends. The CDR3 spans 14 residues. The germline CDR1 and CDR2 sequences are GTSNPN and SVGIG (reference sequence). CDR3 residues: CAWSEMGRETEAFF. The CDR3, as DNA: TGTGCCTGGAGCGAAATGGGTCGGGAGACTGAAGCTTTCTTT.

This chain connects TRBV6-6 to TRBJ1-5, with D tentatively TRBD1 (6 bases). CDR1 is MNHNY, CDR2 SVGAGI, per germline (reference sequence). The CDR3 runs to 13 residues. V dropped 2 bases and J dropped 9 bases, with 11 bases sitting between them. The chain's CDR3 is CASSYGGAGPQHF. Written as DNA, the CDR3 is TGTGCCAGCAGTTACGGGGGGGCCGGGCCCCAGCATTTT.

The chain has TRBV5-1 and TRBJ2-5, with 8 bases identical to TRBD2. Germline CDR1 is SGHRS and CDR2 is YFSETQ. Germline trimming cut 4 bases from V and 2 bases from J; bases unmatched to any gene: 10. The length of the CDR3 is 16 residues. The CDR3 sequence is CASSTLTSALQETQYF. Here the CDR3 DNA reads TGCGCCAGCAGCACCCTGACTAGCGCCCTACAAGAGACCCAGTACTTC. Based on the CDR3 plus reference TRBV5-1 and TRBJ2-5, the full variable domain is KAGVTQTPRYLIKTRGQQVTLSCSPISGHRSVSWYQQTPGQGLQFLFEYFSETQRNKGNFPGRFSGRQFSNSRSEMNVSTLELGDSALYLCASSTLTSALQETQYFGPGTRLLVL.

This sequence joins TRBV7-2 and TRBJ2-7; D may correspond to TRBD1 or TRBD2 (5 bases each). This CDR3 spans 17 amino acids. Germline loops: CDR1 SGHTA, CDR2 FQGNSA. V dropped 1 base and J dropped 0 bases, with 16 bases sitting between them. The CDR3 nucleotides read TGTGCCAGCAGCTTAGAAGTTTCAGGGAGCGTCTCCTACGAGCAGTACTTC. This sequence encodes CASSLEVSGSVSYEQYF. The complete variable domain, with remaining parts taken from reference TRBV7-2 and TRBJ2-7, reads GAGVSQSPSNKVTEKGKDVELRCDPISGHTALYWYRQSLGQGLEFLIYFQGNSAPDKSGLPSDRFSAERTGGSVSTLTIQRTQQEDSAVYLCASSLEVSGSVSYEQYFGPGTRLTVT.

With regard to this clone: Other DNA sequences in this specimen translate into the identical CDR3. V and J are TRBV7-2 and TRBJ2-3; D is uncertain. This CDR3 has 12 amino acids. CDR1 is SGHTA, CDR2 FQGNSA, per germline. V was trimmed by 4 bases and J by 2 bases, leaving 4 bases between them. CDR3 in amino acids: CASSSYTDTQYF. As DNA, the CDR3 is TGTGCCAGCAGCTCATACACAGATACGCAGTATTTT.

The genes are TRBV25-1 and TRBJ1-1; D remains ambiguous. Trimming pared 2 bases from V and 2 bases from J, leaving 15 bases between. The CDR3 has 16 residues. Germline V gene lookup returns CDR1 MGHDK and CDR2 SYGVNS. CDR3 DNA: TGTGCCAGCAGTGAACAAAGACTGACCCCTAACACTGAAGCTTTCTTT. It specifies CASSEQRLTPNTEAFF. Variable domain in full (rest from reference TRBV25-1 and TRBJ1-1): EADIYQTPRYLVIGTGKKITLECSQTMGHDKMYWYQQDPGMELHLIHYSYGVNSTEKGDLSSESTVSRIRTEHFPLTLESARPSHTSQYLCASSEQRLTPNTEAFFGQGTRLTVV.

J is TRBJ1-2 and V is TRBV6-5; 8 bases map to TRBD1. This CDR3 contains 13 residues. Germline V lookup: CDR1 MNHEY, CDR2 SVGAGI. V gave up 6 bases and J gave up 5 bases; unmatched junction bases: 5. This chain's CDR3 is CASRTGAGYGYTF. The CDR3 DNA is TGTGCCAGCAGGACAGGGGCCGGGTATGGCTACACCTTC.